One sample yielded the 30 T cell receptor beta chains listed below, sequenced in a study of blood T cells in healthy people across ages. Through a sample-barcoded 5' primer and a J-beta primer mix, a second PCR was run for about 7 to 12 cycles. TCRdb reprocessed the 5' RACE reads with MiXCR, giving one entry per CDR3 protein. The sample lists approximately 1.5 million distinct CDR3 sequences, less than 45% occurring once. Sequencing was performed on blood. All receptors come from a young woman in good health.

This clonotype was seen a handful of times. V usage is TRBV4-1 and J usage is TRBJ2-7; D uncertain. CDR1 MGHRA and CDR2 YSYEKL come from the germline V gene. The CDR3 has 14 residues. Between the trimmed V and J ends, which lost 4 bases and 3 bases, there was a span of 13 bases. The CDR3 DNA reads TGCGCCAGCAGCCCCGCGTCAGTCGGCTACGAGCAGTACTTC. It encodes CASSPASVGYEQYF.

The CDR3 sequence is CSVEDFAGSGANVLTF. Written as DNA, the CDR3 is TGCAGCGTTGAAGATTTTGCGGGATCTGGGGCCAACGTCCTGACTTTC. The chain recombines TRBV29-1 with TRBJ2-6; perhaps TRBD2 as D (6 bases). This CDR3 comprises 16 residues. The V gene lost 0 bases and the J gene lost 1 base, with 10 bases spanning the gap. CDR1 SQVTM and CDR2 ANQGSEA come from the germline V gene.

The CDR3 DNA reads as TGTGCCAGCAGCTCGGCGAGATCCTACGAGCAGTACTTC. It codes for CASSSARSYEQYF. The chain couples TRBV7-9 to TRBJ2-7; D gene unclear. V dropped 4 bases and J dropped 1 base, with 8 bases sitting between them. There are 13 residues in the CDR3. Germline V lookup: CDR1 SEHNR, CDR2 FQNEAQ (reference sequence).

This clonotype has just a few counts. The chain combines TRBV4-2 with TRBJ2-3, with TRBD1 matching over 8 bases. V shed 1 base and J 5 bases; nucleotides not matched to a gene: 5. Germline CDR1 is LGHNA and CDR2 is YNFKEQ. The CDR3 is 15 amino acids. The CDR3 here is CASSQGRTGRDTQYF. In nucleotides, the CDR3 is TGTGCCAGCAGCCAAGGGAGGACAGGGAGAGATACGCAGTATTTT.

This rearrangement joins TRBV7-9 to TRBJ2-3; D unresolved. V lost 2 bases, J lost 0 bases, and 9 bases lay in between. Germline loops: CDR1 SEHNR, CDR2 FQNEAQ (reference sequence). The CDR3 consists of 15 residues. As DNA, the CDR3 is TGTGCCAGCAGCTTACACACTACCAGCACAGATACGCAGTATTTT. It codes for CASSLHTTSTDTQYF.

CDR3 nucleotide sequence: TGCAGCCTGAGAGGGACAGTCACAGATACGCAGTATTTT. Protein product: CSLRGTVTDTQYF. This chain connects TRBV29-1 to TRBJ2-3; 7 bases line up with TRBD1. V lost 8 bases and J lost 2; bases outside the gene matches: 7. The germline CDR1 and CDR2 sequences are SQVTM and ANQGSEA. The CDR3 has 13 residues.

The J gene is TRBJ2-7, the V gene TRBV3-1; 7 bases line up with TRBD1. V shed 4 bases and J 0 bases; nucleotides not matched to a gene: 6. Per germline, CDR1 LGHDT and CDR2 YNNKEL (reference sequence). This CDR3 spans 15 amino acids. The CDR3 loop reads CASSPSPGGSYEQYF. In DNA, the CDR3 is TGTGCCAGCAGCCCCTCCCCAGGGGGCTCCTACGAGCAGTACTTC.

This chain joins TRBV4-1 and TRBJ1-5; D perhaps matches TRBD1 (5 bases). The CDR3 has 16 amino acids. The germline gives CDR1 MGHRA, CDR2 YSYEKL. V gave up 0 bases and J gave up 6 bases, with 15 bases separating them. This CDR3 is CASSQDKAGRIQPQHF. DNA of the CDR3: TGCGCCAGCAGCCAAGATAAGGCAGGGAGAATTCAGCCCCAGCATTTT.

This clonotype was picked up a small number of times. V usage is TRBV27 and J usage is TRBJ2-7, with 7 bases lining up with TRBD2. The junction had 5 bases not matched to a gene; V was cut back by 2 bases and J by 4 bases. CDR1 is MNHEY, CDR2 SMNVEV, per germline (reference sequence). The CDR3 has 14 residues. CDR3 DNA: TGTGCCAGCAGTTTAGGGCGGGAGAGGTACGAGCAGTACTTC. It specifies CASSLGRERYEQYF.

The chain joins TRBV6-6 to TRBJ2-7; 10 nucleotides align to TRBD1. The CDR3 runs to 17 residues. Germline CDR1 reads MNHNY; CDR2 reads SVGAGI (reference sequence). Germline trimming cut 6 bases from V and 3 bases from J; bases unmatched to any gene: 14. The chain's CDR3 is CASRTTDRGTADYEQYF. The CDR3 region has the DNA TGTGCCAGCAGGACCACGGACAGGGGGACAGCGGACTACGAGCAGTACTTC.

The rearrangement joins TRBV10-2 to TRBJ2-5; 9 nucleotides align to TRBD2. The J call may be wrong; the DNA end is better matched by TRBJ2-1. This CDR3 has 15 residues. Germline V CDR1 and CDR2: WSHSY, SAAADI. The chain's CDR3 is CASSVAGVYQETQFF. CDR3 in DNA: TGCGCCAGCTCGGTAGCGGGGGTGTACCAAGAGACCCAGTTCTTC.

V and J are TRBV7-8 and TRBJ1-1; D may be TRBD1 (5 bases). Trimming removed 0 bases at V and 1 base at J, with 18 bases between. The CDR3 extends over 18 amino acids. CDR1 SGHVS and CDR2 FQNEAQ come from the germline V gene. This CDR3 is CASSLALGRQERNTEAFF. CDR3 nucleotides: TGTGCCAGCAGCTTAGCGTTGGGGCGACAAGAAAGGAACACTGAAGCTTTCTTT.

The table lists this clonotype with a few counts. V gene TRBV20-1 combines with J gene TRBJ2-1, with D possibly matching TRBD1 (5 bases). Per the germline V gene, CDR1 is DFQATT and CDR2 is SNEGSKA (reference sequence). The CDR3 consists of 16 residues. V lost 0 bases and J lost 4, with 16 bases in between. In DNA, the CDR3 is TGCAGTGCTAGAGATCCGGGCAGGGTTAGGTACAATGAGCAGTTCTTC. Translating it yields CSARDPGRVRYNEQFF.

This rearrangement joins TRBV20-1 to TRBJ1-2, with no clear D. Germline assignment: CDR1 DFQATT and CDR2 SNEGSKA (reference sequence). There are 10 residues in the CDR3. The CDR3 spells CGARREGYTF. CDR3 coding DNA: TGCGGCGCGAGAAGAGAGGGCTACACCTTC.

The chain combines TRBV20-1 with TRBJ2-3; no reliable D call. This CDR3 has 16 residues. Germline V lookup: CDR1 DFQATT, CDR2 SNEGSKA (reference sequence). Trimming shortened V by 0 bases and J by 3 bases, and 16 bases separated the two germline ends. CDR3 sequence: CSARDRRLGGTDTQYF. DNA of the CDR3: TGCAGTGCTAGAGATCGTCGTCTAGGTGGGACAGATACGCAGTATTTT.

V and J are TRBV15 and TRBJ2-3; no firm D call. This CDR3 region has 12 residues. In germline, CDR1 is LNHNV, CDR2 YYDKDF (reference sequence). The V gene lost 0 bases and the J gene lost 7 bases, with 5 bases spanning the gap. This CDR3 is CATSRDQNTQYF. CDR3 DNA sequence: TGTGCCACCAGCAGAGACCAGAATACGCAGTATTTT.

The sample holds many counts of this clonotype. The chain carries TRBV7-2 and TRBJ1-5; 8 bases line up with TRBD1. Germline V CDR1 and CDR2: SGHTA, FQGNSA. Losses at the gene ends were 5 bases for V and 13 bases for J; bases not matched to a gene: 13. The CDR3 has 14 amino acids. The CDR3 region is CASSPNRGKEGQHF. The CDR3 nucleotides read TGTGCCAGCAGCCCGAACAGGGGGAAGGAGGGGCAGCATTTT.

This chain joins TRBV2 and TRBJ2-2; 13 bases line up with TRBD2. Germline V gives CDR1 SNHLY, CDR2 FYNNEI. This CDR3 is 18 amino acids long. The V segment lost 6 bases and the J segment 8 bases; nucleotides outside the gene matches: 15. The CDR3 DNA sequence: TGTGCCAGCAGCCCAGTGGGACTAGCGGGAAAAGGATCAGGGGAGCTGTTTTTT. Its protein is CASSPVGLAGKGSGELFF.

This clonotype appeared a few times. This rearrangement joins TRBV4-3 to TRBJ2-3; 8 bases map to TRBD1. CDR1 is LGHNA, CDR2 YSLEER, per germline. After removal of 4 bases from V and 5 bases from J, the junction contained 11 bases not matched to a gene. The CDR3 loop spans 16 amino acids. The CDR3 nucleotides are TGCGCCAGCAGCCCTAAGACAGGGGAGGTCATAGATACGCAGTATTTT. Encoded protein: CASSPKTGEVIDTQYF.

This clonotype was detected many times. The chain joins TRBV29-1 to TRBJ2-7, with TRBD2 matching over 8 bases. The V gene end was trimmed by 4 bases and the J gene end by 3 bases; junction bases not matched to a gene: 2. The CDR3 has 12 residues. The germline gives CDR1 SQVTM, CDR2 ANQGSEA. DNA of the CDR3: TGCAGCGTTGTTGCGGGGGGCTACGAGCAGTACTTC. This codes for CSVVAGGYEQYF.

The chain is built from TRBV10-3 and TRBJ2-7; perhaps TRBD2 as D (5 bases). Deletions cut 6 bases from V and 5 bases from J, with 26 bases between. The CDR3 length is 17 residues. Germline V CDR1 and CDR2: ENHRY, SYGVKD. The CDR3 nucleotides read TGTGCCATCAGCGTCTTCGGCGGGCCATCCGGCGTACACGAGCAGTACTTC. Its translation is CAISVFGGPSGVHEQYF.

This clonotype has a handful of counts. The V call is TRBV6-2 or TRBV6-3, the J call TRBJ1-1; tentative D call: TRBD1 (5 bases). This CDR3 is 14 amino acids long. The germline V and J ends were trimmed by 5 bases and 6 bases, with 16 bases remaining between them. Germline V gene lookup returns CDR1 MNHEY and CDR2 SVGEGT. CDR3 in DNA: TGTGCCAGCAGTCGTACACCCCCGGGGGCTGAAGCTTTCTTT. It specifies CASSRTPPGAEAFF.

Only a few counts were recorded for this clonotype. CDR3 sequence (DNA): TGCGCCAGCAGCTTGATACCGGCCGATACGCAGTATTTT. This codes for CASSLIPADTQYF. The chain is built from TRBV5-1 and TRBJ2-3; D remains unclear. Germline CDR1 reads SGHRS; CDR2 reads YFSETQ. The V end was cut by 1 base, the J end by 6 bases, with 9 bases between. The CDR3 runs to 13 residues.

The chain links TRBV18 to TRBJ1-5; D possibly corresponds to TRBD1 (5 bases). The CDR3 extends over 14 amino acids. The V and J ends lost 5 bases and 5 bases respectively, with 13 bases between them. Germline assignment: CDR1 KGHSH and CDR2 LQKENI. In DNA form, the CDR3 reads TGTGCCAGCTCAGGAGGGGTTAGGGATCAGCCCCAGCATTTT. Amino acid sequence: CASSGGVRDQPQHF.

This clonotype was found a few times. This chain uses TRBV20-1 with TRBJ2-7; no reliable D call. The germline V gene has CDR1 DFQATT and CDR2 SNEGSKA (reference sequence). The CDR3 loop spans 11 amino acids. V was pared by 7 bases and J by 3 bases, with 10 bases between. CDR3 amino acids: CSGAPYYEQYF. The CDR3 DNA reads TGCAGTGGGGCACCGTACTACGAGCAGTACTTC.

The chain carries TRBV6-5 and TRBJ2-1, with 7 bases identical to TRBD1. The CDR3 consists of 15 residues. With V trimmed by 6 bases and J by 1 base, 6 bases remained unmatched. Germline values: CDR1 MNHEY, CDR2 SVGAGI. The CDR3 region is CASRQRGQSYNEQFF. The CDR3 DNA sequence: TGTGCCAGCAGGCAGAGGGGACAGTCCTACAATGAGCAGTTCTTC.

This sequence joins TRBV4-1 and TRBJ2-4, with 9 bases aligning to TRBD1. Gene TRBJ2-7 matches the end of the DNA better, so the J call may be wrong. Germline V gene data show CDR1 as MGHRA and CDR2 as YSYEKL. The CDR3 has 16 amino acids. In DNA, the CDR3 is TGCGCCAGCAGCCAAGAACGGAACGGACAGGGGTTCGAGCAGTACTTC. It specifies CASSQERNGQGFEQYF.

The chain employs TRBV5-1 and TRBJ2-5; a possible D gene is TRBD1 (6 bases). V lost 4 bases to trimming and J lost 1 base, with 11 bases between them. This CDR3 region has 14 residues. CDR1 is SGHRS, CDR2 YFSETQ, per germline. In DNA form, the CDR3 reads TGCGCCAGCAGCCATACAGGGTCCCAAGAGACCCAGTACTTC. Protein product: CASSHTGSQETQYF.

The V and J genes are TRBV6-2 or TRBV6-3 and TRBJ1-1; possibly TRBD1 for D (5 bases). V dropped 5 bases and J dropped 5 bases, with 21 bases sitting between them. Germline CDR1 and CDR2: MNHEY and SVGEGT. The CDR3 consists of 16 residues. The DNA of the CDR3 is TGTGCCAGCAGTCCCGGGCAGACCGGGTGGGGGACTGAAGCTTTCTTT. Translation gives CASSPGQTGWGTEAFF.

The chain has TRBV2 and TRBJ1-5, with unresolved D. V was clipped by 4 bases and J by 2 bases, with 9 bases between them. The CDR3 loop spans 14 amino acids. Germline V gene data show CDR1 as SNHLY and CDR2 as FYNNEI. Here the CDR3 DNA reads TGTGCCAGCAGTGGGGTTCCGGGCAATCAGCCCCAGCATTTT. This codes for CASSGVPGNQPQHF.